A single sample is the source of the 30 T cell receptor beta chains below, sequenced in a study of Tregs in tolerant kidney transplant recipients (dated 2019 in TCRdb). The protocol used for the library was the immunoSEQ multiplex PCR assay. Drawn from immuneACCESS, this table holds only the in-frame rearrangements with V and J called that TCRdb kept. Clones are partly lost; checked studies trace under half to an unresolved V gene and leave the rest unexplained. The sample data list more than 75,000 clones, and 93% of these were observed just once. The top ten clones comprise 0.46% of the sample. Interpreted using the paper, the time point label stands for: blood sample drawn before combined kidney and bone marrow transplant. The input for sequencing was CD4+ T cells from blood, taken before the transplant. These receptors were obtained from a human donor who received a combined kidney and bone marrow transplant.

The gene calls are TRBV5-1 and TRBJ1-1; a possible D gene is TRBD1 (6 bases). This CDR3 has 16 residues. Germline CDR1 and CDR2: SGHRS and YFSETQ. The V gene lost 0 bases and the J gene lost 4 bases, with 16 bases spanning the gap. CDR3 bases: TGCGCCAGCAGCTTGGGAACAGGGACCCTGGGCACTGAAGCTTTCTTT. Amino acids: CASSLGTGTLGTEAFF.

J is TRBJ2-1 and V is TRBV20-1; D is unclear. The germline V gene encodes CDR1 DFQATT and CDR2 SNEGSKA (reference sequence). The CDR3 is made up of 10 amino acids. Deletions cut 3 bases from V and 11 bases from J, with 8 bases between. The CDR3 DNA reads as TGCAGTGCTAGCGAAGCGCAGCAGTTCTTC. Its protein is CSASEAQQFF.

The J gene is TRBJ2-5, the V gene TRBV28, with D unclear. Germline loops: CDR1 MDHEN, CDR2 SYDVKM. Trimming took 5 bases from V and 1 from J, leaving 17 bases between them. There are 16 residues in the CDR3. The CDR3 nucleotides read TGTGCCAGCAGTCTAGGATCCTTACAAGTCCAAGAGACCCAGTACTTC. It is translated as CASSLGSLQVQETQYF.

V gene TRBV5-1 combines with J gene TRBJ1-6; a weak D match, TRBD1 (6 bases). The germline V gene has CDR1 SGHRS and CDR2 YFSETQ. The CDR3 contains 13 residues. V lost 4 bases to trimming and J lost 9 bases, with 11 bases between them. The CDR3 reads CASSPQGSSPLHF. The CDR3 DNA reads as TGCGCCAGCAGCCCCCAGGGGTCTTCACCCCTCCACTTT.

The chain uses TRBV6-1 and TRBJ2-5; D possibly corresponds to TRBD1 (5 bases). The germline V gene encodes CDR1 MNHNS and CDR2 SASEGT. The CDR3 runs 16 residues. Trimming took 2 bases from V and 2 from J, leaving 15 bases between them. The DNA for the CDR3 is TGTGCCAGCAGTGAAATCCCCCACAGGCTTCAAGAGACCCAGTACTTC. Encoded protein: CASSEIPHRLQETQYF.

The V gene is TRBV6-1, the J gene TRBJ2-7; TRBD1 agrees at 8 bases. CDR1 and CDR2 (germline): MNHNS, SASEGT. This CDR3 is built from 15 residues. V was pared by 2 bases and J by 5 bases, with 8 bases of the junction left unmatched. As DNA, the CDR3 is TGTGCCAGCAGTGAATTTTGGAGACAGGGGCACGAGCAGTACTTC. Protein sequence: CASSEFWRQGHEQYF.

This clone is a singleton in its sample. This chain joins TRBV6-5 and TRBJ1-3, with D uncertain. Trimming removed 10 bases at V and 0 bases at J, with 13 bases between. Germline V gene lookup returns CDR1 MNHEY and CDR2 SVGAGI. The CDR3 totals 14 residues. CDR3 region: CATGRRDSGNTIYF. The CDR3 DNA is TGTGCCACCGGTCGGAGAGACTCTGGAAACACCATATATTTT.

The J gene is TRBJ2-3, the V gene TRBV2; 8 nucleotides match TRBD1. Germline V gene sequence: CDR1 SNHLY, CDR2 FYNNEI. The V and J ends lost 5 bases and 0 bases, in that order; junction bases with no gene match: 1. This CDR3 region has 14 residues. CDR3: CASSRDRSTDTQYF. In DNA form, the CDR3 reads TGTGCCAGCAGTAGGGACAGGAGCACAGATACGCAGTATTTT.

The J gene is TRBJ2-4, the V gene TRBV29-1; possibly TRBD2 for D (6 bases). Germline loops: CDR1 SQVTM, CDR2 ANQGSEA. V shed 3 bases and J shed 9 bases, with 15 bases lying between them. The CDR3 has 13 amino acids. Here the CDR3 DNA reads TGCAGCGTTGATCCAGGGCGGCGGGGCATTCAGTACTTC. It yields the protein CSVDPGRRGIQYF.

V usage is TRBV29-1 and J usage is TRBJ1-1, with a tentative D call TRBD1 (5 bases). Germline assignment: CDR1 SQVTM and CDR2 ANQGSEA. Trimming pared 1 base from V and 4 bases from J, leaving 13 bases between. The CDR3 consists of 14 residues. Here the CDR3 reads CSVEGGRGSTEAFF. In DNA form, the CDR3 reads TGCAGCGTTGAAGGAGGAAGGGGCAGCACTGAAGCTTTCTTT. The full variable domain, completed using reference TRBV29-1 and TRBJ1-1, is SAVISQKPSRDICQRGTSLTIQCQVDSQVTMMFWYRQQPGQSLTLIATANQGSEATYESGFVIDKFPISRPNLTFSTLTVSNMSPEDSSIYLCSVEGGRGSTEAFFGQGTRLTVV.

About this clone: The junction shows a germline mismatch at one end, possibly a read error. The chain has TRBV19 and TRBJ1-1, with TRBD1 as a possible D gene (6 bases). The CDR3 length is 15 residues. Germline V gene sequence: CDR1 LNHDA, CDR2 SQIVND (reference sequence). The CDR3: CASSVEQGMNTEAFF. In DNA, the CDR3 is TGTGCCAGTAGTGTAGAACAGGGTATGAACACTGAAGCTTTCTTT.

The chain joins TRBV7-8 to TRBJ2-1; 9 bases map to TRBD2. The germline V gene has CDR1 SGHVS and CDR2 FQNEAQ. J gave up 4 bases and V 7 bases, and 5 bases lay outside the gene matches. This CDR3 has 14 residues. CDR3 sequence: CASTPGLAYNEQFF. The DNA of the CDR3 is TGTGCCAGCACCCCGGGACTAGCTTACAATGAGCAGTTCTTC.

This clone came up once. V and J are TRBV7-3 and TRBJ2-2; maybe TRBD1 (6 bases). With 1 base removed from V and 6 bases from J, the gap between germline ends came to 6 bases. This CDR3 region has 13 residues. In germline, CDR1 is SGHTA, CDR2 FQGTGA. The CDR3 loop reads CASSLRQAGELFF. The CDR3 bases are TGTGCCAGCAGCTTAAGACAGGCCGGGGAGCTGTTTTTT.

The rearrangement joins TRBV7-9 to TRBJ2-1; TRBD1 matches at 10 bases. V lost 8 bases and J lost 4; bases outside the gene matches: 8. Germline V lookup: CDR1 SEHNR, CDR2 FQNEAQ (reference sequence). This CDR3 has 15 amino acids. CDR3 coding DNA: TGTGCCAGCTCACGACAGGGGGCAATGTACAATGAGCAGTTCTTC. Protein: CASSRQGAMYNEQFF.

The chain joins TRBV7-2 to TRBJ1-3; D remains unclear. Germline CDR1 reads SGHTA; CDR2 reads FQGNSA. This CDR3 is 16 amino acids long. The V end lost 4 bases, the J end lost 0 bases, and 13 bases lay between the germline ends. The CDR3 DNA is TGTGCCAGCAGCTCAGACCAACTACGCTCTGGAAACACCATATATTTT. The encoded protein is CASSSDQLRSGNTIYF.

The count of this clone is one. The genes are TRBV7-3 and TRBJ2-1; possible D gene TRBD1, 6 bases. Germline V gives CDR1 SGHTA, CDR2 FQGTGA. There are 15 residues in the CDR3. V was cut by 2 bases and J by 0 bases, with 8 bases left in between. CDR3 protein: CASSLLGASYNEQFF. The CDR3 nucleotides are TGTGCCAGCAGCTTACTGGGGGCCTCCTACAATGAGCAGTTCTTC.

The chain links TRBV29-1 to TRBJ1-1; unclear D gene. Germline CDR1 and CDR2: SQVTM and ANQGSEA. This CDR3 has 13 amino acids. Trimming stripped 4 bases from V and 5 bases from J, with 14 bases between. CDR3 nucleotide sequence: TGCAGCGTTGTATATCCCCCAGGAACTGAAGCTTTCTTT. This gives the protein CSVVYPPGTEAFF. Supplemented by reference TRBV29-1 and TRBJ1-1, the full variable domain reads SAVISQKPSRDICQRGTSLTIQCQVDSQVTMMFWYRQQPGQSLTLIATANQGSEATYESGFVIDKFPISRPNLTFSTLTVSNMSPEDSSIYLCSVVYPPGTEAFFGQGTRLTVV.

CDR3 protein: CASSLEGAGSDEQFF. DNA for the CDR3: TGTGCCAGCAGTTTAGAAGGGGCCGGTTCAGATGAGCAGTTCTTC. The chain joins TRBV28 to TRBJ2-1, with a possible D match to TRBD1 (5 bases). Germline V gene sequence: CDR1 MDHEN, CDR2 SYDVKM. Trimming cost V 2 bases and J 8 bases, with 16 bases left between them. The CDR3 has 15 residues.

The CDR3 loop is CASSYSRDVVTEAFF. The CDR3 DNA follows: TGTGCCAGCAGTTACTCGCGGGACGTGGTCACTGAAGCTTTCTTT. The rearrangement links TRBV6-6 to TRBJ1-1, with D perhaps TRBD1 (5 bases). This CDR3 has 15 amino acids. V gave up 0 bases and J gave up 4 bases, with 12 bases separating them. Germline V gene lookup returns CDR1 MNHNY and CDR2 SVGAGI (reference sequence).

This chain uses TRBV7-9 with TRBJ2-3; D is possibly TRBD2 (6 bases). The V end was cut by 0 bases, the J end by 6 bases, with 13 bases between. Germline V gene data show CDR1 as SEHNR and CDR2 as FQNEAQ (reference sequence). The CDR3 has 15 amino acids. CDR3 in DNA: TGTGCCAGCAGCTTAGCCGGGACTTTGGTGGATACGCAGTATTTT. It specifies CASSLAGTLVDTQYF.

Regarding this clone: An end of the junction differs from the germline gene, which may be a read error. The rearrangement joins TRBV30 to TRBJ1-2; weak D call: TRBD1 (6 bases). CDR3 length equals 14 residues. Germline CDR1 and CDR2: GTSNPN and SVGIG (reference sequence). The CDR3 reads CAGRREGGFYGYTF. The CDR3 nucleotides read TGTGCCGGGAGGCGGGAGGGGGGTTTCTATGGCTACACCTTC.

This clone was recorded once. The genes are TRBV6-1 and TRBJ2-7; D might be TRBD1 (6 bases). The germline gives CDR1 MNHNS, CDR2 SASEGT. The V end lost 4 bases, the J end lost 2 bases, and 12 bases lay between the germline ends. The CDR3 extends over 14 amino acids. The CDR3 loop is CASSADRLAYEQYF. CDR3 in DNA: TGTGCCAGCAGTGCGGACAGACTCGCCTACGAGCAGTACTTC.

The chain uses TRBV5-5 and TRBJ2-7; 7 bases match TRBD1. Germline values: CDR1 SGHKS, CDR2 YYEKEE (reference sequence). This CDR3 comprises 17 residues. V trimming: 1 base; J trimming: 0 bases; junction bases outside the gene matches: 10. The CDR3 here is CASSLYFTTGFSYEQYF. CDR3 bases: TGTGCCAGCAGCTTGTATTTCACGACAGGGTTCTCCTACGAGCAGTACTTC.

J is TRBJ2-5 and V is TRBV27; D possibly corresponds to TRBD1 (5 bases). Trimming removed 4 bases at V and 5 bases at J, with 11 bases between. The CDR3 has 13 amino acids. Germline values: CDR1 MNHEY, CDR2 SMNVEV (reference sequence). CDR3 residues: CASSYRQGETQYF. CDR3 in DNA: TGTGCCAGCAGTTATCGGCAGGGCGAGACCCAGTACTTC.

This chain joins TRBV9 and TRBJ2-6; possibly TRBD2 for D (6 bases). V was trimmed by 3 bases and J by 4 bases, leaving 11 bases between them. CDR1 and CDR2 from the germline V gene are SGDLS and YYNGEE. The CDR3 has 15 amino acids. The CDR3, as DNA: TGTGCCAGCAGCGGGGGACTCTCCGGGGCCAACGTCCTGACTTTC. This encodes CASSGGLSGANVLTF.

The gene calls are TRBV7-2 and TRBJ2-3; 9 bases agree with TRBD2. The V and J ends lost 1 base and 3 bases, in that order; junction bases with no gene match: 2. This CDR3 has 15 amino acids. Germline V CDR1 and CDR2: SGHTA, FQGNSA. CDR3 coding DNA: TGTGCCAGCAGCTTAGTAGCGGGGGAAACAGATACGCAGTATTTT. It yields the protein CASSLVAGETDTQYF.

This clone was seen a single time. The V and J genes are TRBV9 and TRBJ2-1, with 7 positions matching TRBD2. The length of the CDR3 is 16 residues. Germline values: CDR1 SGDLS, CDR2 YYNGEE. V lost 7 bases and J lost 8; bases outside the gene matches: 18. CDR3 nucleotide sequence: TGTGCCAGCGGGCCAGCTGGGACTACCCCTTTTGATGAGCAGTTCTTC. Translating it yields CASGPAGTTPFDEQFF.

This clone was detected only once. The chain couples TRBV5-1 to TRBJ1-5, with a possible D match to TRBD1 (5 bases). The CDR3 is 16 amino acids. Between the trimmed V and J ends, which lost 0 bases and 0 bases, there was a span of 10 bases. Germline loops: CDR1 SGHRS, CDR2 YFSETQ. CDR3 in DNA: TGCGCCAGCAGCTTGGGACCAGGGTATAGCAATCAGCCCCAGCATTTT. Its translation: CASSLGPGYSNQPQHF. The full variable domain, rest sourced from reference TRBV5-1 and TRBJ1-5, is KAGVTQTPRYLIKTRGQQVTLSCSPISGHRSVSWYQQTPGQGLQFLFEYFSETQRNKGNFPGRFSGRQFSNSRSEMNVSTLELGDSALYLCASSLGPGYSNQPQHFGDGTRLSIL.

The gene calls are TRBV5-6 and TRBJ2-7; D gene ambiguous. Germline lookup yields CDR1 SGHDT and CDR2 YYEEEE. The V and J ends lost 0 bases and 3 bases respectively, with 10 bases between them. The CDR3 is made up of 14 amino acids. CDR3 coding DNA: TGTGCCAGCAGCTTGGTTCAGGTGGTCTACGAGCAGTACTTC. Translation gives CASSLVQVVYEQYF.

The genes are TRBV11-3 and TRBJ2-7; the D gene is possibly TRBD2 (5 bases). V shed 8 bases and J shed 1 base, with 9 bases lying between them. Looked up from germline, CDR1 is SGHNT and CDR2 is YENEEA. The CDR3 runs to 12 residues. The CDR3 sequence: CASRGRSYEQYF. DNA of the CDR3: TGTGCCAGCCGGGGTAGGTCCTACGAGCAGTACTTC.